This T cell receptor beta chain was obtained from a study of blood T cell repertoires in COVID-19 (dated by TCRdb to 2018 to 2020). Regarding the study in general: The collaborator samples originated in the United States, Italy and Spain and spanned the acute and convalescent phases of COVID-19. HLA class I and class II types, where available, came from metadata supplied by the sample provider rather than from assay-based typing. Samples came from the ongoing ImmuneRACE study (first 160 participants) plus 1,254 subjects from 6 global collaborators. Nearly every sample came with metadata listing a de-identified subject ID, COVID-19 status, age in years and sex. The prospective study material was composed of cDNA or gDNA derived from T cells, B-cell-depleted T cells, or PBMCs. The repertoires were released in a freely available public database intended as a resource for research on the immune response to SARS-CoV-2. Subjects who had been exposed to COVID-19, were actively infected with it, or had recovered from it provided the deeply sampled blood TCRbeta repertoires that made up the dataset.

One collaborating source in Seattle enrolled patients while the patients were actively infected and followed the patients over time throughout the course of disease. The collaborating institutions used their own protocols to collect whole blood in K2EDTA tubes. For TCRbeta analysis, collaborators shipped samples as frozen whole blood, isolated PBMCs, or DNA extracted from either of those sample types. Findings and caveats that apply to the study as a whole: How much clinical and demographic metadata was included differed by source and by participant, and the metadata was provided uncurated.

The CDR3 holds 18 amino acids from the cysteine to the phenylalanine. The only DNA kept is the CDR3, 54 bases in frame from the first base. TCRbeta CDR3 regions were amplified from genomic DNA by means of the immunoSEQ Assay, a bias-controlled multiplex PCR. As for how the authors treated the data: Within the assay, amplification of reference gene primers was used to estimate how many nucleated cells each sample contained. To quantify the absolute abundance of each unique TCRbeta CDR3 rearrangement, sequence reads were collapsed and filtered. For each sample, productive Simpson clonality was calculated as the square root of Simpson's diversity index over productive rearrangements. TCRdb holds this immuneACCESS table with in-frame rearrangements only. Some clones are missing; in checked studies, unresolved V genes explain under half, and the rest has no known cause. The D gene and trimming were derived from the DNA, and the V and J assignments and clone size from that table. This sample lists over 150,000 clones; about 85% were detected once. 6.5% to 7.5% of the sample is taken by the ten largest.

As regards this clone: Its antigen is not yet known. No quality values exist for individual bases; no much larger clone is one base distant.

This chain is built from TRBV21-1 and TRBJ2-3; the listed D gene, TRBD1, was not tested against the DNA. TRBV21-1 is recorded as a pseudogene. The source is an older man with COVID-19, enrolled during active disease. Sequenced sample: peripheral blood. The sequenced DNA is TGTGCCAGCAGCATCGGGGACAGTACCCTCCCTTGCACAGATACGCAGTATTTT. Translated, this is CASSIGDSTLPCTDTQYF.